This entry lists 5 T cell receptor beta chains sequenced from one sample in a study of blood T cell repertoires in COVID-19. Clones were sequenced by immunoSEQ multiplex PCR, and TCRdb holds only the in-frame ones, with some missing. Found here are 110,000 to 150,000 clones, roughly 80% of them singletons; the top ten hold 1.6%. Sequenced sample: PBMCs or T cells enriched from blood (not recorded which). All receptors come from a woman under 30 who had been exposed to COVID-19.

The chain uses TRBV10-3 and TRBJ1-4, with D possibly being TRBD1 (5 bases). Trimming left V 4 bases short and J 5 bases short, with 8 bases between. This CDR3 contains 13 residues. CDR1 ENHRY and CDR2 SYGVKD come from the germline V gene. Here the CDR3 DNA reads TGTGCCATCAGTGGACGACAGAATGAAAAACTGTTTTTT. It specifies CAISGRQNEKLFF.

This clone was recorded a few times. CDR3 amino acids: CASSTGTGGPSEQYF. The DNA of the CDR3 is TGTGCCAGTAGTACCGGGACAGGGGGTCCCTCCGAGCAGTACTTC. The chain joins TRBV19 to TRBJ2-7; 11 bases line up with TRBD1. V dropped 4 bases and J dropped 6; count of bases not matched to a gene: 8. CDR1 and CDR2 (germline): LNHDA, SQIVND (reference sequence). The CDR3 contains 15 residues.

The V and J genes are TRBV28 and TRBJ2-2; D possibly corresponds to TRBD1 (7 bases). This CDR3 region has 15 residues. Trimming took 6 bases from V and 3 from J, leaving 14 bases between them. The germline gives CDR1 MDHEN, CDR2 SYDVKM. CDR3 sequence (DNA): TGTGCCAGCAGAACGCCAGGGGGGTACACCGGGGAGCTGTTTTTT. Its protein product is CASRTPGGYTGELFF.

This chain uses TRBV9 with TRBJ1-3; TRBD1 is a possible D gene (6 bases). Germline CDR1 and CDR2: SGDLS and YYNGEE. V lost 4 bases to trimming and J lost 2 bases, with 13 bases between them. The CDR3 is 15 residues long. CDR3 DNA: TGTGCCAGCAGCACTCCCAGGGGACCTGGAAACACCATATATTTT. Amino acid sequence: CASSTPRGPGNTIYF.

The chain is built from TRBV5-6 and TRBJ1-2; 7 bases fit TRBD1. Losses at the gene ends were 4 bases for V and 3 bases for J; bases not matched to a gene: 3. The CDR3 spans 13 residues. Germline assignment: CDR1 SGHDT and CDR2 YYEEEE. The DNA of the CDR3 is TGTGCCAGCAGCGCGGGGACAGACTATGGCTACACCTTC. The encoded protein is CASSAGTDYGYTF. The full variable domain, completed using reference TRBV5-6 and TRBJ1-2, is DAGVTQSPTHLIKTRGQQVTLRCSPKSGHDTVSWYQQALGQGPQFIFQYYEEEERQRGNFPDRFSGHQFPNYSSELNVNALLLGDSALYLCASSAGTDYGYTFGSGTRLTVV.